These 30 T cell receptor beta chains were sequenced from one sample in a study of blood T cell repertoires in COVID-19. Method: immunoSEQ multiplex PCR; TCRdb's copy keeps in-frame clones and lacks some. The profile shows fewer than 300,000 clones, roughly 88% of them singletons. The sequencing input was peripheral blood. The receptors come from a human donor with COVID-19, enrolled during active disease. The donor label of this sample is uncertain.

The chain has TRBV12-3 or TRBV12-4 and TRBJ1-5; D unclear. Deletions cut 6 bases from V and 2 bases from J, with 8 bases between. CDR3 size: 13 residues. The CDR3 loop reads CASSRYGNQPQHF. CDR3 nucleotide sequence: TGTGCCAGCAGCCGGTATGGCAATCAGCCCCAGCATTTT.

This chain joins TRBV7-3 and TRBJ2-1; 8 nucleotides agree with TRBD2. Germline CDR1 and CDR2: SGHTA and FQGTGA. This CDR3 is built from 15 residues. J was trimmed by 7 bases and V by 2 bases; bases with no gene match: 7. CDR3: CASSLGTSDANEQFF. The CDR3 DNA follows: TGTGCCAGCAGCTTAGGGACTAGTGACGCTAATGAGCAGTTCTTC.

The chain employs TRBV28 and TRBJ1-2; 8 bases align to TRBD1. Germline assignment: CDR1 MDHEN and CDR2 SYDVKM. J gave up 4 bases and V 5 bases, and 9 bases lay outside the gene matches. The CDR3 length is 15 residues. In DNA form, the CDR3 reads TGTGCCAGCAGTGGGGGGGACAGGACGACCTATGGCTACACCTTC. It specifies CASSGGDRTTYGYTF.

This clone was seen only once. The gene calls are TRBV14 and TRBJ1-2, with TRBD1 matching over 8 bases. The CDR3 consists of 13 residues. Germline V CDR1 and CDR2: SGHDN, FVKESK. Unmatched junction bases numbered 4, after V lost 2 bases and J lost 8 bases. The CDR3 DNA reads as TGTGCCAGCAGCCAATCCAGGACAGGGGGCTACACCTTC. It yields the protein CASSQSRTGGYTF.

The CDR3 DNA sequence: TGTGCCAGCAGCTTGGAGGGGGGGGCCCAAGAGACCCAGTACTTC. Protein: CASSLEGGAQETQYF. V is TRBV5-4 and J is TRBJ2-5; D may be TRBD2 (7 bases). Germline loops: CDR1 SGHNT, CDR2 YYREEE (reference sequence). Trimming shortened V by 0 bases and J by 1 base, and 10 bases separated the two germline ends. CDR3 size: 15 residues.

The chain combines TRBV27 with TRBJ1-2, with 10 bases matching TRBD1. Germline trimming cut 4 bases from V and 7 bases from J; bases unmatched to any gene: 6. Per germline, CDR1 MNHEY and CDR2 SMNVEV (reference sequence). This CDR3 is 14 amino acids long. The CDR3 DNA sequence: TGTGCCAGCAGTTATGGGACAGGGGAACGTGGCTACACCTTC. Protein: CASSYGTGERGYTF.

V usage is TRBV5-4 and J usage is TRBJ2-7; 11 bases line up with TRBD2. Germline V lookup: CDR1 SGHNT, CDR2 YYREEE (reference sequence). V dropped 2 bases and J dropped 2; count of bases not matched to a gene: 0. The CDR3 is 14 residues long. CDR3 protein: CASSLLAGAYEQYF. CDR3 DNA sequence: TGTGCCAGCAGCTTACTAGCGGGAGCCTACGAGCAGTACTTC.

This chain joins TRBV18 and TRBJ1-6; D is uncertain. Germline V gene sequence: CDR1 KGHSH, CDR2 LQKENI. V was clipped by 3 bases and J by 8 bases, with 8 bases between them. CDR3 length equals 13 residues. CDR3 amino acids: CASSPARDSPLHF. CDR3 sequence (DNA): TGTGCCAGCTCACCTGCGAGAGATTCACCCCTCCACTTT. The variable domain in full, with the rest retrieved from reference TRBV18 and TRBJ1-6, is NAGVMQNPRHLVRRRGQEARLRCSPMKGHSHVYWYRQLPEEGLKFMVYLQKENIIDESGMPKERFSAEFPKEGPSILRIQQVVRGDSAAYFCASSPARDSPLHFGNGTRLTVT.

This clone was detected only once. This sequence joins TRBV6-1 and TRBJ2-3; no clear D. Germline V lookup: CDR1 MNHNS, CDR2 SASEGT. Trimming pared 2 bases from V and 4 bases from J, leaving 10 bases between. This CDR3 has 14 residues. CDR3 sequence reads: CASSERPRPDTQYF. The CDR3 DNA sequence: TGTGCCAGCAGTGAAAGACCGCGGCCAGATACGCAGTATTTT.

This chain connects TRBV10-1 to TRBJ1-1; D possibly corresponds to TRBD1 (5 bases). Trimming removed 0 bases at V and 13 bases at J, with 18 bases between. Germline V gene sequence: CDR1 WNHNN, CDR2 SYGVQD (reference sequence). The CDR3 consists of 14 residues. This CDR3 reads CASSESKPGQGNFF. CDR3 bases: TGCGCCAGCAGTGAGTCGAAGCCCGGGCAGGGAAATTTCTTT.

This clone was counted only a few times. The chain uses TRBV7-2 and TRBJ2-5; D remains unclear. Trimming cost V 5 bases and J 4 bases, with 20 bases left between them. Germline V gene sequence: CDR1 SGHTA, CDR2 FQGNSA. This CDR3 has 16 amino acids. The CDR3 coding sequence is TGTGCCAGCAGCGGTCAGGTTTACGGCGTGTTAGAGACCCAGTACTTC. It is translated as CASSGQVYGVLETQYF.

The CDR3 region is CASSQTGGTEAFF. CDR3 nucleotides: TGTGCCAGCAGCCAGACAGGGGGCACTGAAGCTTTCTTT. V gene TRBV11-1 combines with J gene TRBJ1-1; TRBD1 aligns across 9 bases. The CDR3 loop spans 13 amino acids. The trim removed 5 bases at V and 4 bases at J, leaving 2 bases unmatched. The germline V gene encodes CDR1 SGHAT and CDR2 FQDESV (reference sequence).

The chain uses TRBV9 and TRBJ1-1, with D hard to call. The CDR3 spans 14 residues. V was clipped by 6 bases and J by 5 bases, with 17 bases between them. Germline CDR1 SGDLS, CDR2 YYNGEE. CDR3 region: CASTEGLLVTEAFF. The CDR3 DNA follows: TGTGCCAGCACGGAGGGATTACTAGTAACTGAAGCTTTCTTT.

The chain combines TRBV18 with TRBJ2-5, with 7 nucleotides matching TRBD1. The CDR3 loop spans 13 amino acids. After removal of 8 bases from V and 2 bases from J, the junction contained 5 bases not matched to a gene. In germline, CDR1 is KGHSH, CDR2 LQKENI. The CDR3 protein is CASQWTGQETQYF. The CDR3 DNA is TGTGCCAGCCAATGGACAGGTCAAGAGACCCAGTACTTC.

This chain joins TRBV19 and TRBJ1-4; 9 bases are a match to TRBD1. The CDR3 contains 14 residues. The germline CDR1 and CDR2 sequences are LNHDA and SQIVND (reference sequence). The trim removed 5 bases at V and 5 bases at J, leaving 3 bases unmatched. The CDR3 loop reads CASSGTGSNEKLFF. CDR3 coding DNA: TGTGCCAGTAGTGGGACAGGGTCAAATGAAAAACTGTTTTTT.

V usage is TRBV28 and J usage is TRBJ1-6, with 7 positions matching TRBD1. This CDR3 comprises 16 residues. V trimming: 6 bases; J trimming: 0 bases; junction bases outside the gene matches: 5. Germline V gene data show CDR1 as MDHEN and CDR2 as SYDVKM. The CDR3 bases are TGTGCCAGCAGCACACAGGGGTACTCCTATAATTCACCCCTCCACTTT. Amino acids: CASSTQGYSYNSPLHF. Full variable domain (rest looked up from reference TRBV28 and TRBJ1-6): DVKVTQSSRYLVKRTGEKVFLECVQDMDHENMFWYRQDPGLGLRLIYFSYDVKMKEKGDIPEGYSVSREKKERFSLILESASTNQTSMYLCASSTQGYSYNSPLHFGNGTRLTVT.

The genes are TRBV7-3 and TRBJ1-2; 7 bases fit TRBD1. CDR1 and CDR2 (germline): SGHTA, FQGTGA. Trimming cost V 5 bases and J 8 bases; bases outside gene matches: 11. This CDR3 spans 14 amino acids. The CDR3 is CASSLTDRSGGYTF. In DNA, the CDR3 is TGTGCCAGCAGCCTGACGGACAGGAGTGGAGGCTACACCTTC.

The chain recombines TRBV27 with TRBJ2-7, with D maybe TRBD1 (6 bases). The CDR3 consists of 15 residues. Germline CDR1 and CDR2: MNHEY and SMNVEV (reference sequence). Trimming removed 2 bases from V and 0 bases from J, with 11 bases in between. The DNA of the CDR3 is TGTGCCAGCAGTTTACGGGACACTAGCTCCTACGAGCAGTACTTC. This translates into CASSLRDTSSYEQYF.

This clone came up once. The V and J genes are TRBV27 and TRBJ2-5; 9 bases are shared with TRBD1. Germline CDR1 MNHEY, CDR2 SMNVEV (reference sequence). V was clipped by 4 bases and J by 4 bases; unmatched bases: 10. The length of the CDR3 is 16 residues. The CDR3 protein is CASSSVDRGLGETQYF. The CDR3 DNA reads as TGTGCCAGCAGTTCCGTTGACAGGGGGTTAGGAGAGACCCAGTACTTC.

The chain joins TRBV11-2 to TRBJ1-1, with D perhaps matching TRBD1 (5 bases). The CDR3 has 14 residues. The V gene's germline CDR1 is SGHAT and CDR2 FQNNGV. The ends were cut back, 7 bases at V and 1 base at J, with 13 bases in the middle. The CDR3 region is CASTRRDGNTEAFF. CDR3 DNA sequence: TGTGCCAGCACCCGGAGGGACGGGAACACTGAAGCTTTCTTT.

This clone came up a few times. This chain uses TRBV28 with TRBJ1-5; D is unresolved. The CDR3 length is 18 residues. The germline gives CDR1 MDHEN, CDR2 SYDVKM. V was trimmed by 6 bases and J by 1 base, leaving 22 bases between them. This CDR3 is CASSFISLRLSSNQPQHF. The CDR3 DNA reads as TGTGCCAGCAGCTTTATCAGCCTCAGGCTCTCGAGCAATCAGCCCCAGCATTTT.

The rearrangement uses TRBV4-1 and TRBJ1-4, with D hard to call. Trimming shortened V by 6 bases and J by 1 base, and 12 bases separated the two germline ends. The CDR3 runs to 15 residues. CDR1 and CDR2 (germline): MGHRA, YSYEKL. This CDR3 is CASRRLVGTNEKLFF. CDR3 sequence (DNA): TGCGCCAGCAGACGACTAGTTGGAACTAATGAAAAACTGTTTTTT.

This chain connects TRBV7-2 to TRBJ1-1, with D uncertain. Germline V gives CDR1 SGHTA, CDR2 FQGNSA. With 3 bases removed from V and 0 bases from J, the gap between germline ends came to 8 bases. The CDR3 has 14 residues. In nucleotides, the CDR3 is TGTGCCAGCAGCTTGGGCTACGTGAACACTGAAGCTTTCTTT. Translation gives CASSLGYVNTEAFF.

About this clone: Other DNA sequences in this sample translate to the same CDR3. The chain carries TRBV7-9 and TRBJ2-7; D is unclear. The V gene's germline CDR1 is SEHNR and CDR2 FQNEAQ (reference sequence). This CDR3 is 12 amino acids long. Trimming cost V 2 bases and J 3 bases, with 5 bases left between them. In DNA form, the CDR3 reads TGTGCCAGCAGCTTAACCGGCTACGAGCAGTACTTC. This sequence encodes CASSLTGYEQYF.

The J gene is TRBJ2-7, the V gene TRBV30, with D perhaps matching TRBD1 (6 bases). In germline, CDR1 is GTSNPN, CDR2 SVGIG (reference sequence). V lost 3 bases and J lost 3, with 12 bases in between. The CDR3 contains 13 residues. The CDR3: CAWRRGQIYEQYF. DNA for the CDR3: TGTGCCTGGAGACGCGGACAGATCTACGAGCAGTACTTC.

This rearrangement joins TRBV2 to TRBJ2-5; 12 positions agree with TRBD1. The V gene's germline CDR1 is SNHLY and CDR2 FYNNEI. The CDR3 loop spans 14 amino acids. V lost 6 bases to trimming and J lost 4 bases; unmatched junction nucleotides: 3. DNA for the CDR3: TGTGCCAGCAGCGGGGACAGGGGGCGAGAGACCCAGTACTTC. Translating gives CASSGDRGRETQYF.

This clone was recorded once. The V and J genes are TRBV7-9 and TRBJ2-5; 13 bases align to TRBD2. Per germline, CDR1 SEHNR and CDR2 FQNEAQ (reference sequence). Unmatched junction bases numbered 7, after V lost 4 bases and J lost 5 bases. The CDR3 spans 16 residues. CDR3 nucleotide sequence: TGTGCCAGCAGCTCTGGGACTAGCGGGACGAGGGAGACCCAGTACTTC. Its translation is CASSSGTSGTRETQYF.

The chain combines TRBV9 with TRBJ2-2; possibly TRBD1 for D (5 bases). V lost 0 bases and J 2 bases, leaving 11 bases between the germline ends. This CDR3 comprises 16 residues. Germline CDR1 is SGDLS and CDR2 is YYNGEE. The DNA for the CDR3 is TGTGCCAGCAGCGTAGATCTAGGGGTAAACACCGGGGAGCTGTTTTTT. Its translation: CASSVDLGVNTGELFF.

As to this clone: This sample includes further DNA sequences coding for the same CDR3. The genes are TRBV20-1 and TRBJ2-1; D is unclear. The CDR3 sequence is 11 residues long. V was cut by 3 bases and J by 3 bases, with 3 bases left in between. CDR1 is DFQATT and CDR2 is SNEGSKA in the germline V gene (reference sequence). CDR3 sequence: CSASLYNEQFF. CDR3 DNA sequence: TGCAGTGCTAGTCTCTACAATGAGCAGTTCTTC.

The CDR3 region has the DNA TGCGCCAGCAGTGGACAAGGGGCGGTTTCCGGGGAGCTGTTTTTT. It is translated as CASSGQGAVSGELFF. The rearrangement links TRBV5-1 to TRBJ2-2; D perhaps matches TRBD1 (5 bases). Germline V gene sequence: CDR1 SGHRS, CDR2 YFSETQ. Trimming shortened V by 5 bases and J by 6 bases, and 17 bases separated the two germline ends. The length of the CDR3 is 15 residues.